This paragraph covers one T cell receptor (beta chain) sequence. The antigen remains unidentified. This sample is part of a study of long-term antiretroviral therapy in people with HIV. Findings and limits, study-wide: Pre-ART-expanded clones dominated the repertoire at all time points. Repertoires from HIV showed CDR3 length ranges narrower than those of controls. Diversity rose after ART but stayed below transplant donor controls.

Running of the v3.0 immunoSEQ assay took place at survey level. Sequenced by immunoSEQ multiplex PCR; TCRdb stores in-frame clones only, minus some. In the table there are some 11,000 clones, 76% of which are singletons. V was trimmed by 6 bases and J by 4 bases, leaving 12 bases between them. CDR1 and CDR2 (germline): LNHDA, SQIVND (reference sequence). The CDR3 sequence is 13 residues long. The clonotype comes from a young man with HIV. This chain connects TRBV19 to TRBJ1-1; D might be TRBD1 (5 bases). The input for sequencing was unsorted PBMCs, taken at the start of antiretroviral therapy, before treatment. The DNA of the CDR3 is TGTGCCAGTAGATTCCAGGGAGGCACTGAAGCTTTCTTT. Translating it yields CASRFQGGTEAFF.